The present T cell receptor beta chain was sequenced within a study of cytomegalovirus exposure and HLA in healthy donors. The primer mix had 60 Vbeta and 13 Jbeta primers. Repertoires were generated with immunoSEQ multiplex PCR, while TCRdb's copy carries only in-frame clones and drops some. The profile shows approximately 150,000 clones, 77% of them singletons. On this clone: Its antigen remains unknown.

Findings and limits, study-wide: In most subjects, TCR beta sequences reportedly gave accurate predictions of HLA-A and HLA-B alleles.

The source material was PBMCs. The sequence was collected from a woman in her fifties or sixties in good health and CMV-seronegative.

CDR3: CASSIQGAGNTEAFF. CDR3 sequence (DNA): TGTGCCAGCAGCATACAGGGGGCGGGGAACACTGAAGCTTTCTTT. The rearrangement uses TRBV27 and TRBJ1-1; 9 bases are a match to TRBD1. Trimming cost V 6 bases and J 1 base; bases outside gene matches: 6. Per the germline V gene, CDR1 is MNHEY and CDR2 is SMNVEV (reference sequence). The CDR3 sequence is 15 residues long.